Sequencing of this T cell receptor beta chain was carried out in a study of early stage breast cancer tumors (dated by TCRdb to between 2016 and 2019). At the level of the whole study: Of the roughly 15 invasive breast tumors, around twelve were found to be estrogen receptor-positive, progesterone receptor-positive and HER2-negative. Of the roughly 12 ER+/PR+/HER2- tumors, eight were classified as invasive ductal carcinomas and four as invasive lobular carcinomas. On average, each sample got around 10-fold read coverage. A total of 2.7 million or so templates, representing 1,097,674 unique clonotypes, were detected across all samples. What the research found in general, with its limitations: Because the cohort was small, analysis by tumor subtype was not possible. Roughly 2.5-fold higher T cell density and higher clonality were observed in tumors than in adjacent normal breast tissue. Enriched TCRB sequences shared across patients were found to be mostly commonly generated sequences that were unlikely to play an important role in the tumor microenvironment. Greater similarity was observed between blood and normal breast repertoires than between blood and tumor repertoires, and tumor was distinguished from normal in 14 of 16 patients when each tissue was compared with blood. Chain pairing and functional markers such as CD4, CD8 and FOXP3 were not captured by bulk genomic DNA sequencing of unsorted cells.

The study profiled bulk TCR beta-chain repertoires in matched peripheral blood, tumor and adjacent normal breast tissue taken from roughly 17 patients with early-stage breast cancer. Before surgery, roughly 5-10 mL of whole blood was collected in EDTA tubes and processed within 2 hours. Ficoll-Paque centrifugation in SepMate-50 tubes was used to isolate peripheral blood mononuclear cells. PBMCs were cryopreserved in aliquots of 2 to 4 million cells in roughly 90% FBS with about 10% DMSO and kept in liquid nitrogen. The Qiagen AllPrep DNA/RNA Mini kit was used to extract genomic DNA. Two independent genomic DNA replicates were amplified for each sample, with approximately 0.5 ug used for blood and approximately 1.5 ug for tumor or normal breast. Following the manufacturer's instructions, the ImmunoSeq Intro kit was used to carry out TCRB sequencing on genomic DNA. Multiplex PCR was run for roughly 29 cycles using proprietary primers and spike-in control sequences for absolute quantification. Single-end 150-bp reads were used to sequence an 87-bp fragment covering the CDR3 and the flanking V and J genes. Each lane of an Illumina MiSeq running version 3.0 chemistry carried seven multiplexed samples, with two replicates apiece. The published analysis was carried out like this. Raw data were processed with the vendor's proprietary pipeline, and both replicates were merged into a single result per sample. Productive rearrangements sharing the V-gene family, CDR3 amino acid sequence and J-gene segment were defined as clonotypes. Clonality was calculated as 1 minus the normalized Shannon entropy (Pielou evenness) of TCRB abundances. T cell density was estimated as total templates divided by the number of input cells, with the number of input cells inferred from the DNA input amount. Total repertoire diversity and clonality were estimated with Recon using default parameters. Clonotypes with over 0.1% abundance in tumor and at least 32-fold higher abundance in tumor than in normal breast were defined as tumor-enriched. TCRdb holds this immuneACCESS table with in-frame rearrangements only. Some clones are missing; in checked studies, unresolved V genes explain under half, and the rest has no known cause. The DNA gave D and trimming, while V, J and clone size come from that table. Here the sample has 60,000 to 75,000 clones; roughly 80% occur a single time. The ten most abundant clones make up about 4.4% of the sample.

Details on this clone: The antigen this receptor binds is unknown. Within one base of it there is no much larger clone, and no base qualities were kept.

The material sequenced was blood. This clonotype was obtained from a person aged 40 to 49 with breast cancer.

The nucleotides read TGTGCCAGCACCCTCATGAACACTGAAGCTTTCTTT. It encodes CASTLMNTEAFF. The sequence joins TRBV28 to TRBJ1-1; the D gene is not confidently resolved. Counted from cysteine to phenylalanine, this CDR3 has 12 amino acids. Just CDR3 DNA is preserved here, 36 bases in frame from base 1. V is reduced by 7 bases and J by 0 bases, leaving a spacing of 6 bases between them. As encoded in the germline V gene, CDR1 is MDHEN while CDR2 is SYDVKM.